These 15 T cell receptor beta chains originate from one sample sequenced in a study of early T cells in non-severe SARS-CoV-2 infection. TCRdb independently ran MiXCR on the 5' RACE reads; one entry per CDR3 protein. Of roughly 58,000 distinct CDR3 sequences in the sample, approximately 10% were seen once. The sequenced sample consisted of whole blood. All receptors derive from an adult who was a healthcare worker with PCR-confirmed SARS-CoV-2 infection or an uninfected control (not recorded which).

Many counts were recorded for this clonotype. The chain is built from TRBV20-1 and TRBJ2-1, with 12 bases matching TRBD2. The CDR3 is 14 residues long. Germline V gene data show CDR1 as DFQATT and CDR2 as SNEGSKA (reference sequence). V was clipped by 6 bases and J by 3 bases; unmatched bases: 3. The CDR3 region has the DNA TGCAGTGCCCCGACTAGCGGGGGCTACAATGAGCAGTTCTTC. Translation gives CSAPTSGGYNEQFF.

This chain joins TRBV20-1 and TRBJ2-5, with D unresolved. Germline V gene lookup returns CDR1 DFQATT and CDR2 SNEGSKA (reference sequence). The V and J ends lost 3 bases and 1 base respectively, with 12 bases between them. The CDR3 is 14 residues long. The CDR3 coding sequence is TGCAGTGCTAGTATTGGGCAACGCCAAGAGACCCAGTACTTC. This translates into CSASIGQRQETQYF.

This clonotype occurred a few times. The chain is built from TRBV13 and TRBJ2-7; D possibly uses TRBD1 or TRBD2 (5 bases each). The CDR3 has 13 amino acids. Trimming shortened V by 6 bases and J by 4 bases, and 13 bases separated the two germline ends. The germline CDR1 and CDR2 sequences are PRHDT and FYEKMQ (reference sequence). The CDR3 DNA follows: TGTGCCAGCAGACCGGGGCACAGTTACGAGCAGTACTTC. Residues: CASRPGHSYEQYF.

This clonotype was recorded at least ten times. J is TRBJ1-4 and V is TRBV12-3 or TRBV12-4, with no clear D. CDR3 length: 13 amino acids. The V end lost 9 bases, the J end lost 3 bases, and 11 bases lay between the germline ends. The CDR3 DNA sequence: TGTGCCAGACAGACGTACTCTAATGAAAAACTGTTTTTT. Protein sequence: CARQTYSNEKLFF.

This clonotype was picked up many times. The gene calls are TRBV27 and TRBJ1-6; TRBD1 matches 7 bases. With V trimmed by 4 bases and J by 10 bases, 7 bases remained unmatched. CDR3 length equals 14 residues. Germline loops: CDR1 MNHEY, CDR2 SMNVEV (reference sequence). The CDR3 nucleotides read TGTGCCAGCAGTTCCTCGACAGGGCACTCACCCCTCCACTTT. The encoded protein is CASSSSTGHSPLHF.

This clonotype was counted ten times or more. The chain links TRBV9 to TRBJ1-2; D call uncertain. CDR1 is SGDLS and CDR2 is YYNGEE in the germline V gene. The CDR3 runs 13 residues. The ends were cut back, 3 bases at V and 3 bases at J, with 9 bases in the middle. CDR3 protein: CASSALNDYGYTF. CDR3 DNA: TGTGCCAGCAGCGCTCTTAATGACTATGGCTACACCTTC. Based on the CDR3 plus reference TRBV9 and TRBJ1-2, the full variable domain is DSGVTQTPKHLITATGQRVTLRCSPRSGDLSVYWYQQSLDQGLQFLIQYYNGEERAKGNILERFSAQQFPDLHSELNLSSLELGDSALYFCASSALNDYGYTFGSGTRLTVV.

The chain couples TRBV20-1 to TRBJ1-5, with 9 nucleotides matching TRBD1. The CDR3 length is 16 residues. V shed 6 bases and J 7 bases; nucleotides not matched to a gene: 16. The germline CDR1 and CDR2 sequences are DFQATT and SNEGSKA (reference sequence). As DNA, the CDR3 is TGCAGTGCATTAAGACCGGGGACAGGGAGGATCCAGCCCCAGCATTTT. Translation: CSALRPGTGRIQPQHF.

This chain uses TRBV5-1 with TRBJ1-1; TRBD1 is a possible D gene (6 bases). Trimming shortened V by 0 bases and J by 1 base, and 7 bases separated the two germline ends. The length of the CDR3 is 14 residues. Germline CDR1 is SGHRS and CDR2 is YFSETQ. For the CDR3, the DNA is TGCGCCAGCAGCTTGGTACAGGGGAACACTGAAGCTTTCTTT. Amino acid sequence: CASSLVQGNTEAFF. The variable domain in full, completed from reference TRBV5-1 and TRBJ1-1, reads KAGVTQTPRYLIKTRGQQVTLSCSPISGHRSVSWYQQTPGQGLQFLFEYFSETQRNKGNFPGRFSGRQFSNSRSEMNVSTLELGDSALYLCASSLVQGNTEAFFGQGTRLTVV.

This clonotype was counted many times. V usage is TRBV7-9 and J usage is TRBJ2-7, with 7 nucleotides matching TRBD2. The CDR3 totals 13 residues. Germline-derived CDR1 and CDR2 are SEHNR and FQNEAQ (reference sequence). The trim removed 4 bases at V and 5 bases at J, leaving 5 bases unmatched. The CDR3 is CASSWGGPDEQYF. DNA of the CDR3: TGTGCCAGCAGCTGGGGGGGTCCGGACGAGCAGTACTTC.

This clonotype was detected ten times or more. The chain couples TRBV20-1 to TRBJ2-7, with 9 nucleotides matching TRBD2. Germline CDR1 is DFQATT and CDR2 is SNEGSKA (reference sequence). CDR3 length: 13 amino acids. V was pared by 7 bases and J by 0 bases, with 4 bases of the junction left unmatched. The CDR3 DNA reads TGCAGTGTTTTAGCGGGGGACTCCTACGAGCAGTACTTC. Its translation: CSVLAGDSYEQYF.

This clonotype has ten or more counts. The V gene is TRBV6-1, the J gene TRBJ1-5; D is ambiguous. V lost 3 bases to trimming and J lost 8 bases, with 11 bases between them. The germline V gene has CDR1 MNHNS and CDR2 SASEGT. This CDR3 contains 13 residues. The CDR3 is CASSDPTLKPQHF. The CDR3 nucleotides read TGTGCCAGCAGTGACCCTACTTTAAAGCCCCAGCATTTT.

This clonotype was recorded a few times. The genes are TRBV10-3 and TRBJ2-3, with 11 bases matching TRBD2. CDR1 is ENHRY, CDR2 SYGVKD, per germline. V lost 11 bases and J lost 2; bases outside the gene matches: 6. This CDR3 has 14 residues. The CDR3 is CAAKGLAVTDTQYF. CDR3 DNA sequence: TGTGCCGCGAAGGGACTAGCGGTCACAGATACGCAGTATTTT.

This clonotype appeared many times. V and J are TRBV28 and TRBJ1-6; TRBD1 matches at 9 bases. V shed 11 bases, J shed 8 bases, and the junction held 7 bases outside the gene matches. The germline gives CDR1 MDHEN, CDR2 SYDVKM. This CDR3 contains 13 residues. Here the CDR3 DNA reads TGTGCCGGAGGGACAGGGCGATATTCACCCCTCCACTTT. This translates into CAGGTGRYSPLHF.

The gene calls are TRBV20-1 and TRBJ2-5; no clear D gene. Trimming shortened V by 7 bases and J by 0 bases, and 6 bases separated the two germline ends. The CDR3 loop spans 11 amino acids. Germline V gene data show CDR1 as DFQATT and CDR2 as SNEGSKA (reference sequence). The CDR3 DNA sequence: TGCAGTGTCATTTACCAAGAGACCCAGTACTTC. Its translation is CSVIYQETQYF.

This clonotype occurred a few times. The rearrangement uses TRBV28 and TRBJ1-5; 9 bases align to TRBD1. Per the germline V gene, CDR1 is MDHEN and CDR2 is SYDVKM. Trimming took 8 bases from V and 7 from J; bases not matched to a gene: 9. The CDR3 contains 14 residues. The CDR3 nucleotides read TGTGCCAGCGGAACAGGGGGCGCGAACCAGCCCCAGCATTTT. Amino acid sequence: CASGTGGANQPQHF.